The clone carrying this TCR beta chain was found once. All donors comprised healthy Caucasians. This entry is derived from a study of identical twins. The cDNA had a unique molecular identifier and a template-switch universal primer site. TCRdb reprocessed the 5' RACE reads with MiXCR, giving one entry per CDR3 protein. The sample contains roughly 750,000 distinct CDR3 sequences, approximately 21% of which appear only once. These same records also appear under a second study, on T cells expressing NK-cell markers. According to that study: Investigators obtained TCR beta repertoires from sorted CD3+CD56+NKG2C+, CD3+CD56+NKG2C- and CD3+CD56-NKG2C+ T cells.

The clonotype comes from a woman between 18 and 29 years old in good health. The sample taken for sequencing was PBMCs.

This CDR3 reads CASSARTGGKNIQYF. The DNA of the CDR3 is TGTGCCAGCAGTGCTCGGACAGGCGGAAAAAACATTCAGTACTTC. This sequence joins TRBV25-1 and TRBJ2-4; 7 bases line up with TRBD1. Trimming at V came to 4 bases and at J to 4 bases, leaving 7 bases not matched to a gene. This CDR3 is built from 15 residues. Germline-derived CDR1 and CDR2 are MGHDK and SYGVNS.